A selection of T cell receptor beta chains follows, all from one sample in a study of T cell responses to AZD1222 COVID-19 vaccine. Profiling relied on immunoSEQ multiplex PCR, and the TCRdb table lists in-frame clones only, not all of them. Of approximately 110,000 clones listed, 70% to 85% are singletons. The starting material was peripheral blood, obtained on day 0 of AZD1222 vaccination. Source of these receptors: an adult in good health. Both conserved end residues are part of each CDR3. D genes are given only for firm matches. Rows may omit the clone size; those that give it use once, few, many or a size class.

d_call,j_call,clone_size,cdr3_length,v_call,cdr3_aa,cdr3_nt
-,TRBJ2-7,-,14,TRBV6-5,CASSYRGLAYEQYF,TGTGCCAGCAGTTACCGTGGACTCGCCTACGAGCAGTACTTC
-,TRBJ1-6,-,11,TRBV28,CASSLRSPLHF,TGTGCCAGCAGTTTACGTTCACCCCTCCACTTT
-,TRBJ2-4,-,15,TRBV7-2,CASSFGGIAVNIQYF,TGTGCCAGCAGCTTCGGGGGAATAGCTGTGAACATTCAGTACTTC
-,TRBJ1-6,once,14,TRBV27,CASSGRAWDSPLHF,TGTGCCAGCTCCGGGAGGGCCTGGGATTCACCCCTCCACTTT
TRBD1,TRBJ1-5,-,17,TRBV30,CAWSNPTGDYGNQPQHF,TGTGCCTGGAGTAATCCGACAGGGGATTACGGCAATCAGCCCCAGCATTTT
-,TRBJ2-3,once,15,TRBV11-2,CASSLGNRGTDTQYF,TGTGCCAGCAGCTTAGGAAACAGGGGCACAGATACGCAGTATTTT
-,TRBJ2-7,-,13,TRBV5-6,CASSFKGAYEQYF,TGTGCCAGCAGCTTTAAGGGTGCCTACGAGCAGTACTTC
-,TRBJ1-2,-,15,TRBV9,CASSVGTGANYGYTF,TGTGCCAGCAGCGTGGGTACAGGAGCTAACTATGGCTACACCTTC
TRBD1,TRBJ2-7,-,13,TRBV30,CAWSVNRGTEQYF,TGTGCCTGGAGTGTAAACAGGGGGACCGAGCAGTACTTC
-,TRBJ2-7,-,14,TRBV6-5,CASRGEGANYEQYF,TGTGCCAGCAGAGGGGAGGGGGCGAACTACGAGCAGTACTTC
TRBD2,TRBJ2-1,-,13,TRBV30,CAWTGLAGAEQFF,TGTGCCTGGACGGGACTAGCGGGGGCTGAGCAGTTCTTC
-,TRBJ2-3,-,14,TRBV7-9,CASSFGPPTDTQYF,TGTGCCAGCAGCTTCGGCCCCCCCACAGATACGCAGTATTTT
-,TRBJ1-1,-,12,TRBV9,CASSPGNTEAFF,TGTGCCAGCAGCCCCGGGAACACTGAAGCTTTCTTT